Shown below are 17 T cell receptor beta chains from a single sample sequenced in a study of cytomegalovirus exposure and HLA in healthy donors. PCR involved 60 Vbeta and 13 Jbeta primers. Method: immunoSEQ multiplex PCR; TCRdb's copy keeps in-frame clones and lacks some. The sample records roughly 140,000 clones, under 70% being singletons. Sequences were obtained from PBMCs. These receptors all come from a woman younger than 45 in good health and CMV-seropositive.

This chain links TRBV7-6 with TRBJ1-1, with D unresolved. Trimming took 3 bases from V and 1 from J, leaving 6 bases between them. CDR1 and CDR2 (germline): SGHVS, FNYEAQ. This CDR3 has 13 residues. CDR3 nucleotide sequence: TGTGCCAGCAGCTTTTCTTGGAACACTGAAGCTTTCTTT. Protein: CASSFSWNTEAFF.

The CDR3 sequence: CASTLDGGITVNTEAFF. CDR3 bases: TGTGCCAGCACCTTAGACGGGGGAATCACCGTGAACACTGAAGCTTTCTTT. The rearrangement uses TRBV5-6 and TRBJ1-1; possible D gene TRBD1, 5 bases. Per the germline V gene, CDR1 is SGHDT and CDR2 is YYEEEE. The length of the CDR3 is 17 residues. V lost 6 bases and J 0 bases, leaving 21 bases between the germline ends.

The rearrangement uses TRBV6-5 and TRBJ2-7; TRBD2 matches 8 bases. This CDR3 is built from 14 residues. Germline V CDR1 and CDR2: MNHEY, SVGAGI. For the CDR3, the DNA is TGTGCAACCGGGTACGCTAGCGGGTTATACGAGCAGTACTTC. Translated: CATGYASGLYEQYF.

This clone was recorded a few times. This chain uses TRBV6-6 with TRBJ1-5, with TRBD1 as a possible D gene (5 bases). The V gene lost 10 bases and the J gene lost 0 bases, with 16 bases spanning the gap. The CDR3 runs to 15 residues. CDR1 is MNHNY, CDR2 SVGAGI, per germline (reference sequence). This CDR3 reads CATGRGEYSNQPQHF. The CDR3 DNA reads TGTGCCACCGGTCGGGGGGAGTATAGCAATCAGCCCCAGCATTTT.

The rearrangement uses TRBV2 and TRBJ2-2; TRBD1 aligns across 10 bases. There are 14 residues in the CDR3. Germline V gene lookup returns CDR1 SNHLY and CDR2 FYNNEI. The J segment lost 5 bases and the V segment lost 6 bases, leaving 3 bases of the junction unmatched. The chain's CDR3 is CASSGTGVTGELFF. CDR3 coding DNA: TGTGCCAGCAGCGGGACAGGGGTTACCGGGGAGCTGTTTTTT.

The chain links TRBV28 to TRBJ2-7; D not resolved. Looked up from germline, CDR1 is MDHEN and CDR2 is SYDVKM. Trimming took off 2 bases at V and 3 bases at J, with 5 bases between the two ends. CDR3 length equals 12 residues. CDR3 coding DNA: TGTGCCAGCAGTTTACGACACTACGAGCAGTACTTC. Amino acid sequence: CASSLRHYEQYF.

The CDR3 coding sequence is TGTGCCAGCAGTGATAGCCCCGGGGAGCTGTTTTTT. This codes for CASSDSPGELFF. The chain joins TRBV6-1 to TRBJ2-2; no firm D call. The V and J ends lost 3 bases and 6 bases respectively, with 5 bases between them. Germline V CDR1 and CDR2: MNHNS, SASEGT. The CDR3 has 12 amino acids.

In this sample, this clone turned up once. CDR3 coding DNA: TGTGCCAGCACTGAGACAGGGGGCGTTCCCGGGGAGCTGTTTTTT. Its translation is CASTETGGVPGELFF. The genes are TRBV6-1 and TRBJ2-2; 10 bases align to TRBD1. The CDR3 has 15 amino acids. V lost 7 bases to trimming and J lost 6 bases; unmatched junction nucleotides: 8. Germline CDR1 is MNHNS and CDR2 is SASEGT.

V usage is TRBV2 and J usage is TRBJ1-1; D gene unclear. The CDR3 has 13 amino acids. The germline V gene encodes CDR1 SNHLY and CDR2 FYNNEI. Trimming cost V 6 bases and J 1 base, with 9 bases left between them. The CDR3 bases are TGTGCCAGCAGCCCCTACCGGAACACTGAAGCTTTCTTT. The encoded protein is CASSPYRNTEAFF.

The chain combines TRBV9 with TRBJ2-1; TRBD1 matches at 8 bases. Trimming took 0 bases from V and 4 from J; bases not matched to a gene: 9. The CDR3 has 17 residues. The germline V gene encodes CDR1 SGDLS and CDR2 YYNGEE. This chain's CDR3 is CASSVVTGDLPYNEQFF. DNA for the CDR3: TGTGCCAGCAGCGTAGTGACAGGGGACTTGCCATACAATGAGCAGTTCTTC.

The chain uses TRBV6-1 and TRBJ1-4; D not resolved. V was cut by 8 bases and J by 4 bases, with 11 bases left in between. Per the germline V gene, CDR1 is MNHNS and CDR2 is SASEGT. The CDR3 sequence is 13 residues long. The DNA for the CDR3 is TGTGCCAGCGCCCAGCGGTTTAATGAAAAACTGTTTTTT. Its translation: CASAQRFNEKLFF.

The chain combines TRBV27 with TRBJ1-5; TRBD1 is a possible D gene (6 bases). Per germline, CDR1 MNHEY and CDR2 SMNVEV (reference sequence). Trimming removed 10 bases at V and 0 bases at J, with 19 bases between. The CDR3 extends over 16 amino acids. The CDR3 protein is CATKRGTGNSNQPQHF. The CDR3 nucleotides are TGTGCCACTAAGAGGGGGACCGGGAATAGCAATCAGCCCCAGCATTTT.

This clone was counted only a few times. This chain joins TRBV13 and TRBJ2-5; D is possibly TRBD2 (5 bases). The CDR3 has 14 residues. Germline values: CDR1 PRHDT, CDR2 FYEKMQ (reference sequence). V shed 1 base and J shed 2 bases, with 8 bases lying between them. DNA of the CDR3: TGTGCCAGCAGCTTAGCACTAGGGCAAGAGACCCAGTACTTC. It yields the protein CASSLALGQETQYF.

This clone was counted between two and nine times. The chain combines TRBV5-4 with TRBJ2-7, with a possible D match to TRBD1 (6 bases). V lost 4 bases and J 8 bases, leaving 22 bases between the germline ends. From germline, CDR1 is SGHNT and CDR2 YYREEE (reference sequence). The CDR3 is 15 amino acids. The chain's CDR3 is CASSTALQGMNKQYF. As DNA, the CDR3 is TGTGCCAGCAGCACCGCTCTACAGGGAATGAATAAGCAGTACTTC.

The genes are TRBV4-1 and TRBJ1-6, with 8 bases fitting TRBD1. CDR3 size: 21 residues. Germline V gene lookup returns CDR1 MGHRA and CDR2 YSYEKL. The junction had 14 bases not matched to a gene; V was cut back by 1 base and J by 0 bases. CDR3 in DNA: TGCGCCAGCAGCCAAGCGACAGGGGTTCAAGGGCTAAGCTCCTATAATTCACCCCTCCACTTT. Translation: CASSQATGVQGLSSYNSPLHF.

V gene TRBV15 combines with J gene TRBJ1-2; TRBD1 is a possible D gene (5 bases). Trimming took 0 bases from V and 7 from J, leaving 12 bases between them. The CDR3 totals 14 residues. Germline assignment: CDR1 LNHNV and CDR2 YYDKDF (reference sequence). CDR3 in DNA: TGTGCCACCAGCAGAGAAGGACATTCCGGTGGCTACACCTTC. This gives the protein CATSREGHSGGYTF.

The chain employs TRBV5-1 and TRBJ1-1; possible D gene TRBD1, 5 bases. The CDR3 loop spans 15 amino acids. Germline V CDR1 and CDR2: SGHRS, YFSETQ. Trimming removed 3 bases from V and 1 base from J, with 13 bases in between. DNA for the CDR3: TGCGCCAGCAGCTCCGTCCGGGGGGGGAACACTGAAGCTTTCTTT. Its protein product is CASSSVRGGNTEAFF. The variable domain in full, with the rest retrieved from reference TRBV5-1 and TRBJ1-1, is KAGVTQTPRYLIKTRGQQVTLSCSPISGHRSVSWYQQTPGQGLQFLFEYFSETQRNKGNFPGRFSGRQFSNSRSEMNVSTLELGDSALYLCASSSVRGGNTEAFFGQGTRLTVV.